This T cell receptor (beta chain) was sequenced during a study of response to subunit inactivated influenza vaccine. TCRdb ran MiXCR on the RT-PCR reads and lists one entry per CDR3 protein. The data contain roughly 710,000 distinct CDR3 sequences, less than 15% of them singletons. Only a few counts were recorded for this clonotype. Its matching antigen is unknown. Regarding the study as a whole: The authors suggested that few new T cells are recruited per seasonal influenza vaccination.

V was pared by 2 bases and J by 6 bases, with 14 bases between. Per the germline V gene, CDR1 is SGHVS and CDR2 is FQNEAQ. The CDR3 has 15 residues. This clonotype was sampled from a man in his fifties who received an inactivated influenza vaccine. The chain links TRBV7-8 to TRBJ2-1, with unresolved D. This sample comprised PBMCs from blood, obtained approximately 15 days before vaccination. The CDR3 nucleotides are TGTGCCAGCAGCTTATCCGGCGGATCTTTCAATGAGCAGTTCTTC. This codes for CASSLSGGSFNEQFF. Full variable domain (missing parts from reference TRBV7-8 and TRBJ2-1): GAGVSQSPRYKVAKRGQDVALRCDPISGHVSLFWYQQALGQGPEFLTYFQNEAQLDKSGLPSDRFFAERPEGSVSTLKIQRTQQEDSAVYLCASSLSGGSFNEQFFGPGTRLTVL.